This is a list of T cell receptor beta chains from one sample in a study of blood T cell repertoires in COVID-19. Repertoires were generated with immunoSEQ multiplex PCR, while TCRdb's copy carries only in-frame clones and drops some. The sample carries some 78,000 clones, over 80% recorded once. The sequenced sample was peripheral blood. The receptor source for this set is a man aged 45-65 years with acute or convalescent COVID-19. CDR3s include the opening cysteine and the closing phenylalanine or tryptophan. Each record gives: D gene, J gene, V gene, clone size, CDR3 protein, CDR3 DNA. D genes are given only for firm matches. Rows may omit the clone size; those that give it use once, few, many or a size class.

TRBD1	TRBJ1-5	TRBV19	NA	CASSLGQYSNQPQHF	TGTGCCAGTAGTTTGGGACAGTATAGCAATCAGCCCCAGCATTTT
NA	TRBJ2-1	TRBV28	once	CASSFWDRTGDEQFF	TGTGCCAGCAGTTTTTGGGACAGAACGGGAGATGAGCAGTTCTTC
TRBD1	TRBJ1-5	TRBV19	NA	CASIGTGSYSNQPQHF	TGTGCCAGTATAGGGACAGGCTCATATAGCAATCAGCCCCAGCATTTT
NA	TRBJ2-7	TRBV6-1	NA	CASSEGSREQYF	TGTGCCAGCAGTGAAGGGTCACGGGAGCAGTACTTC
NA	TRBJ1-5	TRBV6-2/TRBV6-3	once	CASSYSRTQGNQPQHF	TGTGCCAGCAGTTACTCGCGCACCCAAGGCAATCAGCCCCAGCATTTT
NA	TRBJ2-1	TRBV24-1	once	CATSDATVSGYNEQFF	TGTGCCACCAGTGATGCTACAGTTTCTGGCTACAATGAGCAGTTCTTC
TRBD1	TRBJ2-2	TRBV11-2	NA	CASSVGQISGELFF	TGTGCCAGCAGCGTGGGACAGATTTCTGGGGAGCTGTTTTTT
NA	TRBJ2-7	TRBV5-6	NA	CASSLSLAPYEQYF	TGTGCCAGCAGCTTGTCCCTAGCGCCCTACGAGCAGTACTTC
NA	TRBJ2-3	TRBV11-3	NA	CASSLEGGTDTQYF	TGTGCCAGCAGCTTAGAAGGCGGGACAGATACGCAGTATTTT
NA	TRBJ1-2	TRBV6-1	NA	CASSENRGNYGYTF	TGTGCCAGCAGTGAGAACCGGGGTAACTATGGCTACACCTTC
NA	TRBJ1-6	TRBV7-2	once	CASSSLLNSPLHF	TGTGCCAGCAGCTCTCTCCTGAATTCACCCCTCCACTTT
NA	TRBJ1-1	TRBV6-2/TRBV6-3	once	CASNPQGFTEAFF	TGTGCCAGCAACCCACAGGGTTTTACTGAAGCTTTCTTT
NA	TRBJ1-6	TRBV6-5	NA	CASSYSSAGNSPLHF	TGTGCCAGCAGTTACTCGTCTGCAGGAAATTCACCCCTCCACTTT
TRBD1	TRBJ1-2	TRBV11-2	NA	CASSGQGYGYTF	TGTGCCAGCAGCGGACAGGGCTATGGCTACACCTTC
NA	TRBJ2-5	TRBV10-3	few	CAISDSFQETQYF	TGTGCCATCAGTGACTCCTTCCAAGAGACCCAGTACTTC
NA	TRBJ1-1	TRBV5-6	once	CASSLQQGYAEAFF	TGTGCCAGCAGCTTACAACAGGGTTACGCTGAAGCTTTCTTT
TRBD1	TRBJ1-2	TRBV7-8	NA	CASSKGQDYGYTF	TGTGCCAGCAGCAAAGGACAGGACTATGGCTACACCTTC
NA	TRBJ1-6	TRBV9	once	CASSVSGDSPLHF	TGTGCCAGCAGCGTTTCAGGGGATTCACCCCTCCACTTT